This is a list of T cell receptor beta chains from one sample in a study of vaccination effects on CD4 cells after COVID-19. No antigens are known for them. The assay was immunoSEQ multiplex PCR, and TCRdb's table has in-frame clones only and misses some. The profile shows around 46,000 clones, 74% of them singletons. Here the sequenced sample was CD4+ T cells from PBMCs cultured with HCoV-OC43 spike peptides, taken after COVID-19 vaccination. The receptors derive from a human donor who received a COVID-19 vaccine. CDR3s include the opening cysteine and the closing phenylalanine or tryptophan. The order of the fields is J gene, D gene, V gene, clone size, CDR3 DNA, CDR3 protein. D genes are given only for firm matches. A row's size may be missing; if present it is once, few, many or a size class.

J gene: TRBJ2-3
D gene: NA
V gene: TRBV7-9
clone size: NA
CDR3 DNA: TGTGCCAGCAGTCATAAGCTAGCGCGGAGCACAGATACGCAGTATTTT
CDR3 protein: CASSHKLARSTDTQYF

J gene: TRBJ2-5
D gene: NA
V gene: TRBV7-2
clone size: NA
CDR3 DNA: TGTGCCAGCAGCCGTAACAGGGAAGGGACCCAGTACTTC
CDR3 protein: CASSRNREGTQYF

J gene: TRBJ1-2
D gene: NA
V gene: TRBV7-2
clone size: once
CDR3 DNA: TGTGCCAGCAGCTTAAGTTATTCCGCATTTTCTATCGGTGGCTACACCTTC
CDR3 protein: CASSLSYSAFSIGGYTF

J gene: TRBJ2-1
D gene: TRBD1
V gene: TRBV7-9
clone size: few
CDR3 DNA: TGTGCCAGCAGCTTCTTGAGGACAGGGGTGGGTGGTGAGCAGTTCTTC
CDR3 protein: CASSFLRTGVGGEQFF

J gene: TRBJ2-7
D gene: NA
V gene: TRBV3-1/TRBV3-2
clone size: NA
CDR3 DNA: TGTGCCAGCAGCCACTCGACGACGGGGGAGCAGTACTTC
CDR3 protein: CASSHSTTGEQYF

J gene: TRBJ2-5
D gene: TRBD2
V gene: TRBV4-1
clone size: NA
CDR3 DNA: TGCGCCAGCAGCCAGGGACTAGGGGGGAAGACCCAGTACTTC
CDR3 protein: CASSQGLGGKTQYF

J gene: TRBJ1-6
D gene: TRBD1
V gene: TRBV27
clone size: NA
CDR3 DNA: TGTGCCAGCAGTCTAGGACAGGCCTCCTATAATTCACCCCTCCACTTT
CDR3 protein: CASSLGQASYNSPLHF

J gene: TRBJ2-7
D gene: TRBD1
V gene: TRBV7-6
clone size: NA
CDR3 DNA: TGTGCCAGCAGCTTCAAAACGGGACAGGGGGCCTACGAGCAGTACTTC
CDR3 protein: CASSFKTGQGAYEQYF

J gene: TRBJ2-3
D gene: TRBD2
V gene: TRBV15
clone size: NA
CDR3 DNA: TGTGCCACCAGCAGAGCGAGCGGGAGAACAGATACGCAGTATTTT
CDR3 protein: CATSRASGRTDTQYF

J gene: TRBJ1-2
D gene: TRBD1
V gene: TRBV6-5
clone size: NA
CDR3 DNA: TGTGCCAGCAGATGGACAGGCAATAACTATGGCTACACCTTC
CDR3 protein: CASRWTGNNYGYTF

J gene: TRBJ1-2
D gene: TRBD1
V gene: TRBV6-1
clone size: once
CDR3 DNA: TGTGCCAGCAGTGAAGGAGACCTAGGGGGCAACTATGGCTACACCTTC
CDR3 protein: CASSEGDLGGNYGYTF

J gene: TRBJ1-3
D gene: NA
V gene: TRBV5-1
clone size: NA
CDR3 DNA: TGCGCCAGCAGTGACAGCCTCTCTGGAAACACCATATATTTT
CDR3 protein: CASSDSLSGNTIYF

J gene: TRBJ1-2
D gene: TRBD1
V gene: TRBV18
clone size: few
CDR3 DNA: TGTGCCAGCTCACCACTGGACAGGACCGGCTATGGCTACACCTTC
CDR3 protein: CASSPLDRTGYGYTF

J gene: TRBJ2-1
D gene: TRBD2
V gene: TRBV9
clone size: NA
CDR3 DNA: TGTGCCAGCAGCGAGCCTACTACGGGGAGGGCCTCCTACAATGAGCAGTTCTTC
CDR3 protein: CASSEPTTGRASYNEQFF

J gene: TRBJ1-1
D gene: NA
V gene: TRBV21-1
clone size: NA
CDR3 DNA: TGTGCCAGCAGCGTGGAGGCAGGTCGGACTGAAGCTTTCTTT
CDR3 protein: CASSVEAGRTEAFF

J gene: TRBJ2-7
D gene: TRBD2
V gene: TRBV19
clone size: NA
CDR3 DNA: TGTGCCAGTAGTCCTCGGACTAGCGGGTTTTTCTACGAGCAGTACTTC
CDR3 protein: CASSPRTSGFFYEQYF

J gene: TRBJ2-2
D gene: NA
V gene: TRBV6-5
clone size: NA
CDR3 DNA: TGTGCCTGTCTGGGTGGGAACACCGGGGAGCTGTTTTTT
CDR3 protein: CACLGGNTGELFF

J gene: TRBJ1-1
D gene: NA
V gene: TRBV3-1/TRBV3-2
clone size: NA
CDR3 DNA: TGTGCCAGCAGCCAAGATCCCCTTACTGAAGCTTTCTTT
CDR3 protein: CASSQDPLTEAFF

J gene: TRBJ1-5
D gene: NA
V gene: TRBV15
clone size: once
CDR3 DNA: TGTGCCACCTCGATCCAGGGATACAATCAGCCCCAGCATTTT
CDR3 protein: CATSIQGYNQPQHF

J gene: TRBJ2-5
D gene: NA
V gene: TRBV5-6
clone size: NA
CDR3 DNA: TGTGCCAGCAGCAGCCAGCGGACCGCCCAAGAGACCCAGTACTTC
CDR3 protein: CASSSQRTAQETQYF

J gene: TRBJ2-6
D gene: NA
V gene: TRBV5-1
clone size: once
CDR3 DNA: TGCGCCAGCAGCTTGGTTTGGAGCTCTGGGGCCAACGTCCTGACTTTC
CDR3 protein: CASSLVWSSGANVLTF

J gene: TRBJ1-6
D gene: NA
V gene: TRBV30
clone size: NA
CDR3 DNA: TGTGCCTGGAGTTATCTACACAGGGATTCACCCCTCCACTTT
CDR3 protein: CAWSYLHRDSPLHF

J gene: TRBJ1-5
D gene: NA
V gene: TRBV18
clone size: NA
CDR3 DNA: TGTGCCAGCTCACCGTCGTTGTTTCAGCCCCAGCATTTT
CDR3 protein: CASSPSLFQPQHF

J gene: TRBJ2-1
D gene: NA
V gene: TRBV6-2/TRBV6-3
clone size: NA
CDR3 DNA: TGTGCCAGCAGCCGGGCGGGTTCCTCCTACAATGAGCAGTTCTTC
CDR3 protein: CASSRAGSSYNEQFF

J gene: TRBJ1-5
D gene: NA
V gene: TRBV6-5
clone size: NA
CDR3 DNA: TGTGCCAGCAGTTACCAAGGCGTCAATCAGCCCCAGCATTTT
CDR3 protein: CASSYQGVNQPQHF

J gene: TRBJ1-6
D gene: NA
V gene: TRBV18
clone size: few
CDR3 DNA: TGTGCCAGCTCACCACCGATGGAGCTAAATTCACCCCTCCACTTT
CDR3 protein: CASSPPMELNSPLHF

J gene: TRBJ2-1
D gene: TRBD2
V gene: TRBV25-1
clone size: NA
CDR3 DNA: TGTGCCAGCAGTGAACCGGGAGGCCCATTTGAGCAGTTCTTC
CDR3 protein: CASSEPGGPFEQFF

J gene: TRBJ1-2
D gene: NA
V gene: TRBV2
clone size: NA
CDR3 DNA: TGTGCCAGCAGTGTATCGGAGGGTCGGGGAGGGGGGCTTTATGGCTACACCTTC
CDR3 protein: CASSVSEGRGGGLYGYTF

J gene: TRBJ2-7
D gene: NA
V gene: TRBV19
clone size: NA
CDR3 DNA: TGTGCCAGTAGCGCGGGGATCCAGCAGTACTTC
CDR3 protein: CASSAGIQQYF

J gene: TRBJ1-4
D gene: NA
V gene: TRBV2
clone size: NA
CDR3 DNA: TGTGCCAGCAACGCTCGACAGAGAAATGAAAAACTGTTTTTT
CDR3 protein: CASNARQRNEKLFF

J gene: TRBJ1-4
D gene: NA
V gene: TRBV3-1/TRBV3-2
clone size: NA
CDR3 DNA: TGTGCCAGCAGCCGGACAGTTAATGAAAAACTGTTTTTT
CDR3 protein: CASSRTVNEKLFF

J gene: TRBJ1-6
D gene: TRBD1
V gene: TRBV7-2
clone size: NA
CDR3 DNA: TGTGCCAGCAGCGAGAGGACAGGGGGTAGGCCCCTCCACTTT
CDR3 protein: CASSERTGGRPLHF

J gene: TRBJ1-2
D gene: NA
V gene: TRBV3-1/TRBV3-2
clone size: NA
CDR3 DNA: TGTGCCAGCAGCCAAGATTTGGCGGGCTATGGCTACACCTTC
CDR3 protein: CASSQDLAGYGYTF

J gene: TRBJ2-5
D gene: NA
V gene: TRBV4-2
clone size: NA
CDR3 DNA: TGTGCCAGCAGCCAAGGGGAGCGGAACCAAGAGACCCAGTACTTC
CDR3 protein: CASSQGERNQETQYF

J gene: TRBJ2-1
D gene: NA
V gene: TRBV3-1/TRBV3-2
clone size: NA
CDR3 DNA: TGTGCCAGCAGCCACTCACGGTCGGATGAGCAGTTCTTC
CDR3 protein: CASSHSRSDEQFF

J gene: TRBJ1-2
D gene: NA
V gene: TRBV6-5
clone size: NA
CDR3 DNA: TGTGCCAGCACCATGGGGGGACCCTCCTATGGCTACACCTTC
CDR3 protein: CASTMGGPSYGYTF

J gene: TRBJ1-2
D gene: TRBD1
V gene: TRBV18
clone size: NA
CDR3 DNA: TGTGCCAGCTCACGAGACGAAGGGGGCTCGGGAATCTATGGCTACACCTTC
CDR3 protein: CASSRDEGGSGIYGYTF

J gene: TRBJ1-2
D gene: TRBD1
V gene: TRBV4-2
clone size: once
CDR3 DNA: TGTGCCAGCAGCCAAGTTGGTGAGGGGGCTGATTATGGCTACACCTTC
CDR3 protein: CASSQVGEGADYGYTF

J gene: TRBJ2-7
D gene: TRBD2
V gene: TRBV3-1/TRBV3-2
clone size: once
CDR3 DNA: TGTGCCAGCAGCCAAGATCCCGCTGGAACTAGCGGGAGTTCCTACGAGCAGTACTTC
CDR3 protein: CASSQDPAGTSGSSYEQYF

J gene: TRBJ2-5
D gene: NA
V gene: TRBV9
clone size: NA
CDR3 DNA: TGTGCCAGCAGCGTAGACCCTCTTTCCGGGTCGCAAGAGACCCAGTACTTC
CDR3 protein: CASSVDPLSGSQETQYF

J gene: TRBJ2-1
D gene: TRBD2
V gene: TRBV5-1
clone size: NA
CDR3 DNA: TGCGCCAGCAGCGGGACTAGCGGGGGTAATGAGCAGTTCTTC
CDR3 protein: CASSGTSGGNEQFF

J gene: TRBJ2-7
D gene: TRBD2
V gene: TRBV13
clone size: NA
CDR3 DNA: TGTGCCAGCAGCCCCTTTGGTAGCGGGGTTAGCTACGAGCAGTACTTC
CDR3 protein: CASSPFGSGVSYEQYF

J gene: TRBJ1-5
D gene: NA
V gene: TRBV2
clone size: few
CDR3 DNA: TGTGCCAGCACTCAAGCGGGGGGACAGCCCCAGCATTTT
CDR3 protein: CASTQAGGQPQHF

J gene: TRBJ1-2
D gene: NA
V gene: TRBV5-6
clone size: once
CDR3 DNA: TGTGCCAGCAGCTTGCAGGGTGGAAGCTATGGCTACACCTTC
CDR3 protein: CASSLQGGSYGYTF

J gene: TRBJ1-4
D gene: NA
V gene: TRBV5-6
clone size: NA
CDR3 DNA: TGTGCCAGCAGCTTGGGAACAGCCTCTAATGAAAAACTGTTTTTT
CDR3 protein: CASSLGTASNEKLFF

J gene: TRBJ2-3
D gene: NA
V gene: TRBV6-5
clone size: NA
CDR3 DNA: TGTGCCAGCACCAAAACATTCCGATCAGATACGCAGTATTTT
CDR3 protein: CASTKTFRSDTQYF

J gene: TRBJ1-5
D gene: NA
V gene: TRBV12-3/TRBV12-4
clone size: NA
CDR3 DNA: TGTGCCAGCAGTTTCCGGGGAGATCAGCCCCAGCATTTT
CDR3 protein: CASSFRGDQPQHF

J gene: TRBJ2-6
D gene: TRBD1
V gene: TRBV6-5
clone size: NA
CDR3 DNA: TGTGCCAGCAGTACACAGGGGTCCGGGGCCAACGTCCTGACTTTC
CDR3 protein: CASSTQGSGANVLTF

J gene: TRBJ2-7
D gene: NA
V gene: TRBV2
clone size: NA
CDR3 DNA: TGTGCCAGCAGTCGGTACTACGAGCAGTACTTC
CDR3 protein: CASSRYYEQYF

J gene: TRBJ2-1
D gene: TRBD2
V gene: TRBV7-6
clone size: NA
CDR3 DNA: TGTGCCAGCAGCTTAGCGCCTAGCGGCTATTTCTATGAGCAGTTCTTC
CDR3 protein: CASSLAPSGYFYEQFF

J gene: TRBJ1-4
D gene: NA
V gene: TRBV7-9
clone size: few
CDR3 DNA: TGTGCCACCTCCAGGCAAACTAATGAAAAACTGTTTTTT
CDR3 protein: CATSRQTNEKLFF

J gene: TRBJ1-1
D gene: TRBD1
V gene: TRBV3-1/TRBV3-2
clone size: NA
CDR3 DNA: TGTGCCAGCAGCCAGCGGACAGGGGCCTTCAACACTGAAGCTTTCTTT
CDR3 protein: CASSQRTGAFNTEAFF